In its sample, the clone carrying this T cell receptor (beta chain) was seen many times. MiXCR, applied by TCRdb to the RT-PCR reads, yields one record per CDR3 protein. This sample carries more than 600,000 distinct CDR3 sequences, over 12% of them seen once, and the ten largest clones take roughly 4%. The sequenced material came from memory CD4+ T cells from blood. The sequence came from a female donor in good health, serving as a healthy control.

CDR3: CASSQGIGVNANEQFF. CDR3 bases: TGCGCCAGCAGCCAAGGTATAGGAGTGAACGCGAATGAGCAGTTCTTC. The chain employs TRBV4-3 and TRBJ2-1; no reliable D call. This CDR3 spans 16 amino acids. The ends were cut back, 1 base at V and 7 bases at J, with 17 bases in the middle. Germline assignment: CDR1 LGHNA and CDR2 YSLEER.